The 28 T cell receptor beta chains reported below all come from one sample, sequenced in a study of CXCR3-negative and CXCR3-positive naive CD8 T cells. The study, taken as a whole, reports: CXCR3-positive naive cells carried more hydrophobic TRB CDR3s than CXCR3-negative ones.

cDNA libraries for TRB were generated by 5' RACE incorporating UMI labels. TCRdb reanalyzed the 5' RACE reads and collapses them to one entry per CDR3 protein, without DNA. In all, the sample yields 140,000 to 150,000 distinct CDR3 sequences. Antigens of these TCRs are unknown. The specimen was naive CXCR3+ CD8+ T cells from blood. Noted subset: CD45RO-CCR7+CD27+CD95- naive CD8+ T cells expressing CXCR3 (TNR3+). These receptors were collected from a human donor in good health. Some clones in this sample may be carry-over from other donors' samples.

This chain connects TRBV7-6 to TRBJ1-2; without DNA, the TCRdb call of TRBD1 cannot be checked. Looked up from germline, CDR1 is SGHVS and CDR2 is FNYEAQ. CDR3 length equals 13 residues. The chain's CDR3 is CASSPGGAYGYTF.

The chain couples TRBV20-1 to TRBJ2-1; TCRdb designates TRBD1, a call that cannot be tested without DNA. CDR3 length: 13 amino acids. Germline V gene data show CDR1 as DFQATT and CDR2 as SNEGSKA (reference sequence). The chain's CDR3 is CSARGDSYNEQFF.

This rearrangement joins TRBV20-1 to TRBJ1-1; there is no DNA to check the TCRdb D call of TRBD1. Germline loops: CDR1 DFQATT, CDR2 SNEGSKA (reference sequence). The length of the CDR3 is 13 residues. The CDR3: CSGPGPMNTEAFF.

The rearrangement joins TRBV2 to TRBJ2-5; absent DNA, TCRdb's TRBD2 call cannot be checked. From germline, CDR1 is SNHLY and CDR2 FYNNEI. The CDR3 loop spans 15 amino acids. The CDR3: CASSEASGGPETQYF.

J is TRBJ1-1 and V is TRBV7-9; TCRdb's D call of TRBD1 is untestable without DNA. Germline CDR1 reads SEHNR; CDR2 reads FQNEAQ (reference sequence). The CDR3 spans 14 residues. The CDR3 loop is CASSWLDRNTEAFF.

The chain couples TRBV6-6 to TRBJ1-1. The CDR3 totals 16 residues. Germline lookup yields CDR1 MNHNY and CDR2 SVGAGI (reference sequence). The CDR3 region is CASSYSSDELNTEAFF.

The chain combines TRBV7-9 with TRBJ2-7; TCRdb names TRBD1, which stays unverified in the absence of DNA. Germline CDR1 SEHNR, CDR2 FQNEAQ (reference sequence). The CDR3 extends over 15 amino acids. This chain's CDR3 is CASSQPGHSDHEQYF.

The chain combines TRBV27 with TRBJ1-5; TCRdb indicates TRBD1, and absent DNA this call remains unverified. Germline V gene data show CDR1 as MNHEY and CDR2 as SMNVEV (reference sequence). CDR3 length: 14 amino acids. This chain's CDR3 is CASSLDRDNQPQHF.

The genes are TRBV6-5 and TRBJ1-1; TCRdb gives TRBD1 as the D gene, but with no DNA this cannot be confirmed. Looked up from germline, CDR1 is MNHEY and CDR2 is SVGAGI. There are 15 residues in the CDR3. CDR3 amino acids: CASSYSRGASTEAFF.

The rearrangement joins TRBV7-9 to TRBJ2-1; TCRdb's D call, TRBD2, is unchecked because there is no DNA. CDR3 length equals 15 residues. Germline loops: CDR1 SEHNR, CDR2 FQNEAQ (reference sequence). CDR3 loop: CASSSLAGAHNEQFF.

This rearrangement joins TRBV19 to TRBJ2-1; the TRBD1 assignment by TCRdb is unverifiable without DNA. Germline V CDR1 and CDR2: LNHDA, SQIVND (reference sequence). CDR3 length equals 11 residues. This CDR3 is CASFSRAEWFF.

The chain links TRBV6-1 to TRBJ1-1; TCRdb indicates TRBD1, and absent DNA this call remains unverified. This CDR3 spans 14 amino acids. Germline CDR1 and CDR2: MNHNS and SASEGT. CDR3 loop: CASIENAQGAEAFF.

This rearrangement joins TRBV4-1 to TRBJ2-5. Germline CDR1 MGHRA, CDR2 YSYEKL. The CDR3 covers 13 residues. The CDR3 loop reads CASSPAVQVTQYF.

This chain connects TRBV18 to TRBJ2-7; there is no DNA to check the TCRdb D call of TRBD2. The CDR3 has 17 amino acids. CDR1 is KGHSH and CDR2 is LQKENI in the germline V gene. The CDR3 region is CASSPPGGAQGEYEQYF.

The V gene is TRBV7-2, the J gene TRBJ2-7. Germline V lookup: CDR1 SGHTA, CDR2 FQGNSA. CDR3 length equals 12 residues. The CDR3 spells CASSSPYYEQYF.

V usage is TRBV4-3 and J usage is TRBJ2-1; there is no DNA to check the TCRdb D call of TRBD2. This CDR3 is built from 16 residues. The germline V gene encodes CDR1 LGHNA and CDR2 YSLEER. The CDR3 reads CASSQDGSGGYNEQFF.

The J gene is TRBJ2-3, the V gene TRBV4-1; TCRdb lists TRBD2, though no DNA is available to test this call. Germline loops: CDR1 MGHRA, CDR2 YSYEKL. The length of the CDR3 is 21 residues. Here the CDR3 reads CASSLFWGASGRRRSTDTQYF.

The chain recombines TRBV10-1 with TRBJ1-5; without DNA, the TCRdb call of TRBD1 cannot be checked. CDR3 length equals 15 residues. The germline V gene encodes CDR1 WNHNN and CDR2 SYGVQD (reference sequence). The CDR3 loop reads CASSESIGVNQPQHF.

The chain couples TRBV7-9 to TRBJ2-1; TCRdb names TRBD1, which stays unverified in the absence of DNA. Germline CDR1 and CDR2: SEHNR and FQNEAQ (reference sequence). CDR3 length: 14 amino acids. CDR3: CASREFSSYNEQFF.

The V and J genes are TRBV7-9 and TRBJ1-2; TCRdb returns TRBD1, unconfirmable since there is no DNA. Per germline, CDR1 SEHNR and CDR2 FQNEAQ (reference sequence). The CDR3 consists of 16 residues. The CDR3 sequence is CASSQHQGPGNYGYTF.

This chain uses TRBV14 with TRBJ1-2. This CDR3 has 18 residues. The germline CDR1 and CDR2 sequences are SGHDN and FVKESK. CDR3 loop: CASSHSKVHLGRPYGYTF.

CDR3 sequence: CASSLRGAETQYF. The J gene is TRBJ2-5, the V gene TRBV7-6; the D gene TCRdb calls, TRBD1, cannot be checked with no DNA. This CDR3 region has 13 residues. CDR1 and CDR2 from the germline V gene are SGHVS and FNYEAQ.

V gene TRBV2 combines with J gene TRBJ2-7. Germline CDR1 SNHLY, CDR2 FYNNEI. The CDR3 has 12 amino acids. The CDR3: CASSGNEYEQYF.

This chain joins TRBV6-6 and TRBJ1-4; as DNA is missing, the TRBD1 call by TCRdb cannot be tested. Germline V gives CDR1 MNHNY, CDR2 SVGAGI (reference sequence). The CDR3 covers 15 residues. The CDR3 here is CASRDWASTNEKLFF.

The chain links TRBV5-1 to TRBJ2-1; lacking DNA, the TRBD1 call made by TCRdb goes unchecked. CDR3 length equals 12 residues. Germline loops: CDR1 SGHRS, CDR2 YFSETQ. CDR3 in amino acids: CASSRGWNEQFF.

The CDR3 loop is CASSQSSYEQYF. V is TRBV13 and J is TRBJ2-7. The CDR3 sequence is 12 residues long. Germline V gives CDR1 PRHDT, CDR2 FYEKMQ (reference sequence).

The genes are TRBV29-1 and TRBJ1-1; TCRdb proposes TRBD1, but this gene call is untestable without DNA. The germline CDR1 and CDR2 sequences are SQVTM and ANQGSEA. The CDR3 is made up of 17 amino acids. CDR3 loop: CSVDYSPGRTFNTEAFF.

V is TRBV27 and J is TRBJ2-7. CDR1 is MNHEY, CDR2 SMNVEV, per germline (reference sequence). CDR3 length equals 14 residues. The CDR3: CASSLAGVAYEQYF.